The 27 T cell receptor beta chains listed next were all sequenced from one sample in a study of blood T cell repertoires in COVID-19. Sequencing used immunoSEQ multiplex PCR; TCRdb keeps in-frame clones, though not all of them. The profile shows tens of thousands of clones, approximately 90% of them singletons. Material for sequencing was peripheral blood. These receptors all stem from a human donor in a cohort sampled during active COVID-19.

The chain links TRBV4-1 to TRBJ2-5, with 7 bases identical to TRBD1. J lost 5 bases, V lost 3 bases, and 15 bases had no gene match. Germline V gene sequence: CDR1 MGHRA, CDR2 YSYEKL. This CDR3 region has 17 residues. The CDR3 DNA follows: TGCGCCAGCAGCCACTCCGGGACAGCGAAGGAACGGGAGACCCAGTACTTC. Translating gives CASSHSGTAKERETQYF.

The chain uses TRBV25-1 and TRBJ2-2, with D tentatively TRBD1 (6 bases). The length of the CDR3 is 13 residues. V was pared by 2 bases and J by 5 bases, with 6 bases between. Germline V lookup: CDR1 MGHDK, CDR2 SYGVNS. CDR3 sequence reads: CASSETGTGELFF. CDR3 DNA sequence: TGTGCCAGCAGTGAAACAGGGACCGGGGAGCTGTTTTTT.

The chain has TRBV9 and TRBJ2-2, with a possible D match to TRBD1 (6 bases). Trimming took off 0 bases at V and 5 bases at J, with 8 bases between the two ends. The CDR3 totals 14 residues. CDR1 and CDR2 from the germline V gene are SGDLS and YYNGEE. The CDR3 nucleotides read TGTGCCAGCAGCGTAGGCCAGGGGACCGGGGAGCTGTTTTTT. This encodes CASSVGQGTGELFF.

DNA for the CDR3: TGTGCCAGCAGTTTGGCTAGCGGGAGCTCCTACAATGAGCAGTTCTTC. It is translated as CASSLASGSSYNEQFF. The chain recombines TRBV27 with TRBJ2-1; the match to TRBD2 covers 10 bases. The CDR3 is made up of 16 amino acids. Per germline, CDR1 MNHEY and CDR2 SMNVEV (reference sequence). Germline trimming cut 3 bases from V and 0 bases from J; bases unmatched to any gene: 2.

The chain employs TRBV11-2 and TRBJ2-1, with 11 bases identical to TRBD2. The V gene end was trimmed by 4 bases and the J gene end by 4 bases; junction bases not matched to a gene: 3. This CDR3 is 15 amino acids long. CDR1 and CDR2 from the germline V gene are SGHAT and FQNNGV. The CDR3 loop reads CASSSRLAGYNEQFF. The DNA for the CDR3 is TGTGCCAGCAGCTCGAGACTAGCGGGGTACAATGAGCAGTTCTTC.

The chain has TRBV18 and TRBJ2-3; TRBD2 aligns across 8 bases. Germline V gene lookup returns CDR1 KGHSH and CDR2 LQKENI. This CDR3 region has 15 residues. After removal of 0 bases from V and 6 bases from J, the junction contained 5 bases not matched to a gene. CDR3 in DNA: TGTGCCAGCTCACCACCGTCCACTAGCGGCGATACGCAGTATTTT. Translated: CASSPPSTSGDTQYF.

The chain uses TRBV6-2 or TRBV6-3 and TRBJ2-7; unclear D gene. Trimming took off 6 bases at V and 3 bases at J, with 21 bases between the two ends. CDR1 and CDR2 (germline): MNHEY, SVGEGT. The CDR3 spans 16 residues. CDR3 nucleotide sequence: TGTGCCAGCAGACCTTCCGTGAGGATAATTTACTACGAGCAGTACTTC. Translation: CASRPSVRIIYYEQYF.

The chain carries TRBV27 and TRBJ1-1; TRBD1 matches 11 bases. Germline V gene data show CDR1 as MNHEY and CDR2 as SMNVEV (reference sequence). V dropped 0 bases and J dropped 4; count of bases not matched to a gene: 10. This CDR3 has 18 amino acids. The chain's CDR3 is CASSLSSLAGTGGTEAFF. CDR3 coding DNA: TGTGCCAGCAGTTTATCGAGTTTAGCAGGGACAGGGGGCACTGAAGCTTTCTTT.

The chain recombines TRBV6-6 with TRBJ1-5; D remains ambiguous. The length of the CDR3 is 15 residues. The V end was cut by 2 bases, the J end by 11 bases, with 19 bases between. The V gene's germline CDR1 is MNHNY and CDR2 SVGAGI (reference sequence). The CDR3 nucleotides are TGTGCCAGCAGTTACCCAGCCCAGGCGGGTGTGGCCCAGCATTTT. It yields the protein CASSYPAQAGVAQHF.

The V call is TRBV25-1, the J call TRBJ1-5; D not resolved. CDR1 and CDR2 (germline): MGHDK, SYGVNS. This CDR3 is 14 amino acids long. Trimming left V 4 bases short and J 1 base short, with 8 bases between. CDR3 sequence reads: CASSVPGSNQPQHF. DNA of the CDR3: TGTGCCAGCAGTGTTCCGGGGAGCAATCAGCCCCAGCATTTT.

This clone has a single count. The chain carries TRBV28 and TRBJ2-7; D is unclear. V was clipped by 10 bases and J by 3 bases, with 7 bases between them. Per the germline V gene, CDR1 is MDHEN and CDR2 is SYDVKM. The CDR3 loop spans 10 amino acids. The chain's CDR3 is CATRYYEQYF. CDR3 nucleotide sequence: TGTGCCACCCGGTACTACGAGCAGTACTTC.

V is TRBV10-2 and J is TRBJ1-2; a weak D match, TRBD1 (5 bases). With 2 bases removed from V and 4 bases from J, the gap between germline ends came to 23 bases. CDR1 is WSHSY, CDR2 SAAADI, per germline. CDR3 length equals 18 residues. The DNA of the CDR3 is TGCGCCAGCAGTGAGGATAGAAATGGCAGGGCAAAGAGCTATGGCTACACCTTC. Amino acids: CASSEDRNGRAKSYGYTF.

The chain recombines TRBV20-1 with TRBJ2-7; D is undetermined. CDR1 and CDR2 (germline): DFQATT, SNEGSKA (reference sequence). V was cut by 2 bases and J by 3 bases, with 5 bases left in between. This CDR3 has 11 amino acids. The CDR3 protein is CSARSYYEQYF. CDR3 coding DNA: TGCAGTGCTAGATCCTACTACGAGCAGTACTTC.

The chain uses TRBV6-6 and TRBJ2-5; 11 bases fit TRBD1. This CDR3 spans 15 amino acids. Trimming took 6 bases from V and 2 from J; bases not matched to a gene: 5. CDR1 is MNHNY, CDR2 SVGAGI, per germline (reference sequence). The CDR3 bases are TGTGCCAGCAGGCCAGGGACAGGGGGACAAGAGACCCAGTACTTC. Translation gives CASRPGTGGQETQYF.

The chain is built from TRBV18 and TRBJ1-5; unclear D gene. Germline V gene data show CDR1 as KGHSH and CDR2 as LQKENI. V lost 3 bases, J lost 5 bases, and 14 bases lay in between. This CDR3 comprises 15 residues. DNA of the CDR3: TGTGCCAGCTCACCCCGGGGATCAGGCGATCAGCCCCAGCATTTT. Translated: CASSPRGSGDQPQHF.

V is TRBV29-1 and J is TRBJ2-1; tentatively, D is TRBD1 (6 bases). This CDR3 comprises 14 residues. V was pared by 6 bases and J by 6 bases, with 18 bases between. CDR1 is SQVTM and CDR2 is ANQGSEA in the germline V gene. CDR3: CSVPGTPPRNEQFF. The CDR3 DNA reads TGCAGCGTACCCGGGACACCCCCCCGCAATGAGCAGTTCTTC.

CDR3 region: CASSPASLWTGPRRTRNEQFF. CDR3 sequence (DNA): TGTGCCAGCTCACCAGCATCCCTCTGGACAGGGCCGAGACGTACTCGCAATGAGCAGTTCTTC. The chain carries TRBV18 and TRBJ2-1, with 8 bases identical to TRBD1. The germline gives CDR1 KGHSH, CDR2 LQKENI. The junction had 24 bases not matched to a gene; V was cut back by 2 bases and J by 6 bases. This CDR3 has 21 amino acids.

V gene TRBV7-9 combines with J gene TRBJ2-1, with 8 bases identical to TRBD2. Germline V gene lookup returns CDR1 SEHNR and CDR2 FQNEAQ (reference sequence). The CDR3 is 15 amino acids. V was pared by 5 bases and J by 8 bases, with 11 bases of the junction left unmatched. The CDR3 sequence is CASSPPTTSGHEQFF. CDR3 sequence (DNA): TGTGCCAGCAGCCCACCCACTACTAGCGGCCATGAGCAGTTCTTC.

The chain recombines TRBV7-6 with TRBJ2-5; 9 positions agree with TRBD1. Germline V lookup: CDR1 SGHVS, CDR2 FNYEAQ. CDR3 size: 14 residues. V shed 5 bases, J shed 4 bases, and the junction held 5 bases outside the gene matches. The CDR3 DNA follows: TGTGCCAGCAGCAACAACAGGGGGCCAGAGACCCAGTACTTC. This codes for CASSNNRGPETQYF.

Notes on this clone: A read error may produce the germline difference seen at one junction end. V usage is TRBV27 and J usage is TRBJ2-1, with D possibly TRBD1 on 5 matching bases. Looked up from germline, CDR1 is MNHEY and CDR2 is SMNVEV (reference sequence). The CDR3 extends over 15 amino acids. In DNA form, the CDR3 reads TGTGCCAGTAGTTTAGACAGCCTCTCCTACAATGAGCAGTTCTTC. This gives the protein CASSLDSLSYNEQFF.

This sequence joins TRBV10-3 and TRBJ1-1; the D gene is possibly TRBD1 (5 bases). Germline CDR1 is ENHRY and CDR2 is SYGVKD. Deletions cut 0 bases from V and 1 base from J, with 15 bases between. This CDR3 spans 17 amino acids. The CDR3 nucleotides read TGTGCCATCAGTGAGTCGACCGACAGCCCCGGGAACACTGAAGCTTTCTTT. As protein: CAISESTDSPGNTEAFF.

The chain carries TRBV29-1 and TRBJ2-4, with 9 positions matching TRBD1. The CDR3 covers 13 residues. Germline V gives CDR1 SQVTM, CDR2 ANQGSEA. V was pared by 7 bases and J by 8 bases, with 9 bases of the junction left unmatched. This CDR3 reads CSARADRGDIQYF. The CDR3 DNA sequence: TGCAGCGCCCGAGCCGACAGGGGGGACATTCAGTACTTC.

The chain joins TRBV7-2 to TRBJ2-1, with 12 bases that match TRBD2. The CDR3 covers 18 residues. CDR1 and CDR2 from the germline V gene are SGHTA and FQGNSA. Trimming took 2 bases from V and 7 from J; bases not matched to a gene: 12. Here the CDR3 reads CASSLPPRLAGGRNEQFF. DNA for the CDR3: TGTGCCAGCAGCTTACCGCCCCGGCTAGCGGGAGGGCGAAATGAGCAGTTCTTC.

In regard to this clone: One end of the junction fails to match germline, which may point to a read error. This sequence joins TRBV10-2 and TRBJ2-1; 12 bases match TRBD2. Germline V lookup: CDR1 WSHSY, CDR2 SAAADI. This CDR3 is 15 amino acids long. The CDR3 protein is CASIKGTSGYNEQFF. Written as DNA, the CDR3 is TGCGCCAGCATCAAGGGGACTAGCGGGTACAATGAACAGTTCTTC.

The gene calls are TRBV28 and TRBJ2-3, with 7 bases identical to TRBD2. Trimming cost V 2 bases and J 5 bases; bases outside gene matches: 10. CDR1 and CDR2 from the germline V gene are MDHEN and SYDVKM. The CDR3 covers 16 residues. As DNA, the CDR3 is TGTGCCAGCAGTTTAAGGCCTAGCGGTGCTGGAGATACGCAGTATTTT. Translating gives CASSLRPSGAGDTQYF.

This rearrangement joins TRBV5-6 to TRBJ2-7; 12 bases agree with TRBD2. Germline values: CDR1 SGHDT, CDR2 YYEEEE. This CDR3 contains 15 residues. The J segment lost 3 bases and the V segment lost 4 bases, leaving 5 bases of the junction unmatched. CDR3 amino acids: CASSPGLAGNYEQYF. The CDR3 bases are TGTGCCAGCAGCCCTGGACTAGCGGGAAACTACGAGCAGTACTTC.

The chain is built from TRBV3-1 (or the pseudogene TRBV3-2) and TRBJ1-6; 7 positions match TRBD1. Germline CDR1 reads LGHDT; CDR2 reads YNNKEL (reference sequence). The CDR3 runs 12 residues. J lost 14 bases, V lost 1 base, and 2 bases had no gene match. The CDR3 DNA is TGTGCCAGCAGCCAAGGGCAGGGGGCCCTCCACTTT. Protein product: CASSQGQGALHF.